This T cell receptor (beta chain) originates from a study of blood T cell repertoires in COVID-19 (dated by TCRdb to the early 2020s). Context from the whole study: The collaborator samples originated in the United States, Italy and Spain and spanned the acute and convalescent phases of COVID-19. The prospective study material was composed of cDNA or gDNA derived from T cells, B-cell-depleted T cells, or PBMCs. Deeply sampled blood TCRbeta repertoires from subjects exposed to, actively infected with, or recovered from COVID-19 were included in the dataset. The repertoires were released in a freely available public database meant as a resource for research on the immune response to SARS-CoV-2. The samples were drawn from the first 160 participants of the ongoing ImmuneRACE study and from 1,254 subjects provided by 6 global collaborators. The sample metadata nearly always contained a de-identified subject ID, COVID-19 status, age in years and sex. HLA class I and class II types, where available, came from metadata supplied by the sample provider rather than from assay-based typing. Overall results and qualifications from the work: Clinical and demographic metadata were provided uncurated, with the amount varying by source and participant.

The collaborating institutions used their own protocols to collect whole blood in K2EDTA tubes. For TCRbeta analysis, collaborators shipped samples as frozen whole blood, isolated PBMCs, or DNA extracted from either of those sample types. TCRbeta CDR3 regions were amplified from genomic DNA using the immunoSEQ Assay, a bias-controlled multiplex PCR. In the original analysis: Within the assay, amplification of reference gene primers was used to estimate how many nucleated cells each sample contained. To quantify the absolute abundance of each unique TCRbeta CDR3 rearrangement, sequence reads were collapsed and filtered. For each sample, productive Simpson clonality was calculated by taking the square root of Simpson's diversity index across productive rearrangements. TCRdb re-hosts the immuneACCESS table, in-frame sequences only. Its copies lack some clones; in the studies checked, an unresolved V gene accounts for under half of them, and the cause for the rest is not known. Clone size and V and J calls were adopted from that table, with D and trimming inferred from the DNA. In this sample the table shows 100,000 to 120,000 clones, 88% of which occur a single time. 3% to 3.5% of the sample lies in the top ten.

As to this clone: Its antigen target is currently unknown. Within one base of it there is no much larger clone, and no base qualities were kept.

The clonotype was recovered from a woman aged 50 to 60 with acute or convalescent COVID-19. The sequenced sample consisted of peripheral blood.

The CDR3 here reads CASSPTPTGELFF. In nucleotides, the sequence is TGTGCCAGCAGCCCGACTCCTACCGGGGAGCTGTTTTTT. This chain is built from TRBV2 and TRBJ2-2; the D gene identity is not certain. From a lookup of the germline V gene, CDR1 and CDR2 are SNHLY and FYNNEI. CDR3 length: 13 amino acids, cysteine to phenylalanine. Kept here is only the CDR3 DNA, which spans 39 bases and is read in frame from base 1. V gives up 6 bases and J gives up 5 bases, and the segment between their germline ends measures 10 bases.